This TCR beta chain was sequenced during a study of Graves' ophthalmopathy and Graves' hyperthyroidism. Study-wide findings and caveats: Ophthalmopathy progression was predicted by the model at less than 71% sensitivity and approximately 72% specificity. A majority of expanded thyroid clonotypes exceeding 0.001 frequency were likewise present in blood.

A remark on this clonotype: Its antigen remains unidentified.

The study amplified TCR beta CDR3 regions using RNA transcripts. Scientists carried out first-round RT-PCR using HTBI primers and then a second-round multiplex PCR. TCRdb re-analysed the multiplex PCR reads in MiXCR, keeping a single row per CDR3 protein. The sample yields more than 550,000 distinct CDR3 sequences, 35% to 50% seen once. The CDR3 spans 16 residues. Trimming took off 4 bases at V and 3 bases at J, with 13 bases between the two ends. Germline V gives CDR1 LNHDA, CDR2 SQIVND (reference sequence). Sampling about 9.7 ml of fresh peripheral blood provided the PBMCs. The origin of this receptor is an adult man with Graves' ophthalmopathy. The sequenced sample consisted of peripheral blood. The rearrangement uses TRBV19 and TRBJ2-6, with TRBD1 as a possible D gene (7 bases). CDR3 sequence reads: CASSTGQDYGANVLTF. The CDR3 DNA follows: TGTGCCAGTAGTACTGGACAGGACTATGGGGCCAACGTCCTGACTTTC.